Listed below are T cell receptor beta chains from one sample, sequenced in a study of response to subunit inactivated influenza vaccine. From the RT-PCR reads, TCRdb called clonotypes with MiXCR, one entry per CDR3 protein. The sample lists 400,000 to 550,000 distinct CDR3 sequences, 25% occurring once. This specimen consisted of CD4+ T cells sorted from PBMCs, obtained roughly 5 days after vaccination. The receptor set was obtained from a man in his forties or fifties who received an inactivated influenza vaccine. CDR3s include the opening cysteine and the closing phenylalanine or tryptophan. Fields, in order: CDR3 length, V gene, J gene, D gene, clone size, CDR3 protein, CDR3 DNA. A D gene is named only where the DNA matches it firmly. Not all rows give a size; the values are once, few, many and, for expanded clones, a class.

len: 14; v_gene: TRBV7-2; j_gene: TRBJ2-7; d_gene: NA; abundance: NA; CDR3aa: CASSLGWDSYEQYF; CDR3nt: TGTGCCAGCAGCTTAGGCTGGGACTCCTACGAGCAGTACTTC
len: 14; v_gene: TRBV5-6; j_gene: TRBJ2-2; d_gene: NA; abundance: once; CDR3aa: CASTVGPNTGELFF; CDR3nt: TGTGCCAGCACAGTAGGGCCGAACACCGGGGAGCTGTTTTTT
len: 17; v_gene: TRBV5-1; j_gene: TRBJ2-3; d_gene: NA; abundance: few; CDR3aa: CASSLEPQGTSTDTQYF; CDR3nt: TGCGCCAGCAGCTTGGAGCCACAGGGGACTAGCACAGATACGCAGTATTTT
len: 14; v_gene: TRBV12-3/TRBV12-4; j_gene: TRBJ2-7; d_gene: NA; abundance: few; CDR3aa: CASRPTGSSYEQYF; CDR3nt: TGTGCCAGCAGGCCCACGGGTAGCTCCTACGAGCAGTACTTC
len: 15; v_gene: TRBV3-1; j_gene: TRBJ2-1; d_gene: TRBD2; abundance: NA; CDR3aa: CASSHSGGAHNEQFF; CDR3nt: TGTGCCAGCAGCCACAGCGGGGGGGCCCACAATGAGCAGTTCTTC
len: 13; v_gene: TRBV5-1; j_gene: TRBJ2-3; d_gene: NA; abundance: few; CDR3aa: CASSSATTDTQYF; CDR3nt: TGCGCCAGCAGCTCTGCCACCACAGATACGCAGTATTTT
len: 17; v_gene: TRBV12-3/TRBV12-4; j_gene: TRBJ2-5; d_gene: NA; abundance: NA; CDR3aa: CASSYSWGSLAEETQYF; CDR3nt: TGTGCCAGCTCATATTCATGGGGCTCCTTGGCGGAAGAGACCCAGTACTTC
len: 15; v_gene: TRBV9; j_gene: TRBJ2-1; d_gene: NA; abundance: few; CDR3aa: CASSVEASSYNEQFF; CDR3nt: TGTGCCAGCAGCGTAGAGGCCAGCTCCTACAATGAGCAGTTCTTC
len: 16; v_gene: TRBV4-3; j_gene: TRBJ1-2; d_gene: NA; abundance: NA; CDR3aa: CASSQEHRQPNYGYTF; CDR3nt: TGCGCCAGCAGCCAAGAACACCGTCAGCCTAACTATGGCTACACCTTC
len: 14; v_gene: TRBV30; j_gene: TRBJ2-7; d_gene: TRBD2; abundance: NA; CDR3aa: CAWRGGLGTYEQYF; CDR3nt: TGTGCCTGGAGGGGAGGGTTAGGAACCTACGAGCAGTACTTC
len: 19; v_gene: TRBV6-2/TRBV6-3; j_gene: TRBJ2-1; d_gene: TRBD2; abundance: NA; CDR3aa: CASSFLVVLAGGRGNEQFF; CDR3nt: TGTGCCAGCAGTTTCCTCGTCGTTCTAGCGGGCGGGCGGGGCAATGAGCAGTTCTTC
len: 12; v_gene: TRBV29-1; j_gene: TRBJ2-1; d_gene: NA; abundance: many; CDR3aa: CSAARVDNEQFF; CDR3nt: TGCAGCGCTGCGAGGGTCGACAATGAGCAGTTCTTC
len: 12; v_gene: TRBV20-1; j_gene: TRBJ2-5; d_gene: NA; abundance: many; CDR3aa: CSARRFQETQYF; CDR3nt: TGCAGTGCCAGACGGTTTCAAGAGACCCAGTACTTC
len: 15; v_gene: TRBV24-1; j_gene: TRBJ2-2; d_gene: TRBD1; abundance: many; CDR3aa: CATSDGTANTGELFF; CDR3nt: TGTGCCACCAGTGATGGGACAGCGAACACCGGGGAGCTGTTTTTT
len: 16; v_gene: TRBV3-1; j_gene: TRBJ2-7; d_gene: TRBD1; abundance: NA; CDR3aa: CASSQGDRAFSYEQYF; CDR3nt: TGTGCCAGCAGCCAAGGAGACAGGGCCTTCTCCTACGAGCAGTACTTC
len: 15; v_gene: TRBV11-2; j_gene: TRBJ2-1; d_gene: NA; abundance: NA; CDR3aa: CASSPRTASGNEQFF; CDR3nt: TGTGCCAGCAGCCCCAGGACAGCCTCGGGCAATGAGCAGTTCTTC
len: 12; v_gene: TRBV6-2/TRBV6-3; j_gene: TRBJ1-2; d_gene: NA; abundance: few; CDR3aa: CASSYVGYGYTF; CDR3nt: TGTGCCAGCAGTTACGTGGGCTATGGCTACACCTTC
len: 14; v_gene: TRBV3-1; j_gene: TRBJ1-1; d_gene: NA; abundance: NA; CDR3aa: CASSRSGTGDEAFF; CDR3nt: TGTGCCAGCAGCCGCTCCGGGACGGGAGATGAAGCTTTCTTT
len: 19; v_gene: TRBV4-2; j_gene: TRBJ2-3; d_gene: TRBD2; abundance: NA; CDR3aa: CASSQGLAGGPLGTDTQYF; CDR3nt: TGTGCCAGCAGCCAAGGACTAGCGGGGGGGCCTTTAGGCACAGATACGCAGTATTTT
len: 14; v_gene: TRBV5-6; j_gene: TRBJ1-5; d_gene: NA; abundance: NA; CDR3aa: CASSRTANNQPQHF; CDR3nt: TGTGCCAGCAGTCGGACAGCAAATAATCAGCCCCAGCATTTT
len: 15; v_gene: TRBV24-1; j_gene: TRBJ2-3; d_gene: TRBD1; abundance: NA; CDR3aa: CATSETGVPTDTQYF; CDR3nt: TGTGCCACCAGTGAAACAGGGGTCCCCACAGATACGCAGTATTTT
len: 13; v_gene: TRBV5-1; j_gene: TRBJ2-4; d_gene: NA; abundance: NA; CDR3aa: CASSLPAKNIQYF; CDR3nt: TGCGCCAGCAGCCTACCGGCCAAAAACATTCAGTACTTC
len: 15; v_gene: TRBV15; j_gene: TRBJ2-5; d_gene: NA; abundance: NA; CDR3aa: CATSRDRRRQETQYF; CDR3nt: TGTGCCACCAGCAGAGATCGAAGGCGCCAAGAGACCCAGTACTTC
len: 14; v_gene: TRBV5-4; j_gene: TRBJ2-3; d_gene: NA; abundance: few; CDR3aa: CASSPRIDTDTQYF; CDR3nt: TGTGCCAGCAGTCCACGAATAGACACAGATACGCAGTATTTT
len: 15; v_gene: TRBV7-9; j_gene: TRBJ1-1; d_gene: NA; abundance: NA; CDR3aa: CASSPQGTSNTEAFF; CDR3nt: TGTGCCAGCAGCCCACAAGGGACGTCGAACACTGAAGCTTTCTTT
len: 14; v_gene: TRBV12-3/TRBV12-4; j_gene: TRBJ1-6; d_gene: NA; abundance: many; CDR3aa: CASSFNAGGSPLHF; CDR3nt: TGTGCCAGCAGTTTTAACGCTGGAGGTTCACCCCTCCACTTT
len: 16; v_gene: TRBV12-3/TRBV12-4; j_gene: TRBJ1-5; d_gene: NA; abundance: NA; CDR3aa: CASSFKGMTRHQPQHF; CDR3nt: TGTGCCAGCAGTTTCAAGGGAATGACCCGGCATCAGCCCCAGCATTTT
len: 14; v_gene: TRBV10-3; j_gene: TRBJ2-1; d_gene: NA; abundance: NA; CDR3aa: CAISENRDKGEQFF; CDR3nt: TGTGCCATCAGTGAGAACCGGGACAAGGGTGAGCAGTTCTTC
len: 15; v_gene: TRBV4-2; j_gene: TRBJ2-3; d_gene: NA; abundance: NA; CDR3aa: CASSQDVRVTDTQYF; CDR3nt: TGTGCCAGCAGCCAAGATGTCAGGGTTACAGATACGCAGTATTTT
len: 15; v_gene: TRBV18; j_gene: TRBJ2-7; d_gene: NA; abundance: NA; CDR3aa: CASSIPGRRSYEQYF; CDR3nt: TGTGCCAGCTCAATTCCGGGACGGAGGTCCTACGAGCAGTACTTC
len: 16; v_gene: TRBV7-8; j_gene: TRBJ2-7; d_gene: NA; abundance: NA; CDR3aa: CASSLARVQVRYEQYF; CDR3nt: TGTGCCAGCAGCTTGGCCCGAGTCCAGGTGAGATACGAGCAGTACTTC
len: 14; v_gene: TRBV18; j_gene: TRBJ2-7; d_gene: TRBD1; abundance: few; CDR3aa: CASSRGQGLYEQYF; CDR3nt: TGTGCCAGCTCACGAGGACAGGGATTGTACGAGCAGTACTTC
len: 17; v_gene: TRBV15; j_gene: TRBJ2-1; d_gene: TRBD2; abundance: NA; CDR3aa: CATSREKRTRGYNEQFF; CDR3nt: TGTGCCACCAGCAGAGAAAAAAGGACTAGGGGATACAATGAGCAGTTCTTC
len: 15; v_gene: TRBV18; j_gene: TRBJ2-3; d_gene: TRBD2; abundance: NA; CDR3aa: CASSPRTRSTDTQYF; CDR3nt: TGTGCCAGCTCACCACGGACTAGAAGCACAGATACGCAGTATTTT
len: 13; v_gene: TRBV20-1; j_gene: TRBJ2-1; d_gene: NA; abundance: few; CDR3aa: CSARPGASNEQFF; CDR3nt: TGCAGTGCTAGACCGGGAGCATCAAATGAGCAGTTCTTC
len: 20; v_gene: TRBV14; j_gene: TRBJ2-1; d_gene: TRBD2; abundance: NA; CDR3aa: CASSRLTSGGSTSSYNEQFF; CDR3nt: TGTGCCAGCAGCCGTTTGACTAGCGGGGGGTCCACCTCCTCCTACAATGAGCAGTTCTTC
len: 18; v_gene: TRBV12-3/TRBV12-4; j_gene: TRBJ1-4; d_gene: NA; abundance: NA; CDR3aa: CASSSPTGFSTTNEKLFF; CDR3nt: TGTGCCAGCAGTTCACCAACAGGGTTCTCTACGACTAATGAAAAACTGTTTTTT
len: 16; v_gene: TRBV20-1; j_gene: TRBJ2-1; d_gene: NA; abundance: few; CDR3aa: CSAREAAARSYNEQFF; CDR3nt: TGCAGTGCTAGAGAGGCCGCAGCCCGCTCCTACAATGAGCAGTTCTTC
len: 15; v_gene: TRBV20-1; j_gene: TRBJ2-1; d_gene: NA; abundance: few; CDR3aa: CSAGRRTSSYNEQFF; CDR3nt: TGCAGTGCTGGTCGTAGGACTTCCTCCTACAATGAGCAGTTCTTC
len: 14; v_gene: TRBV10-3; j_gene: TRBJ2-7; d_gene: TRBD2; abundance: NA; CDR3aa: CAIRAAGESYEQYF; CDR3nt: TGTGCCATCAGAGCCGCGGGGGAGTCCTACGAGCAGTACTTC
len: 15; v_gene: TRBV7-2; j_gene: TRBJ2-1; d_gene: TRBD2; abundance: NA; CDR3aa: CASSLVSGGYNEQFF; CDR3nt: TGTGCCAGCAGCTTAGTTAGCGGGGGTTACAATGAGCAGTTCTTC
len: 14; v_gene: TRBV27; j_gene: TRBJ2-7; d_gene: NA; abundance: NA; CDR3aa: CASSLLGVGAQQYF; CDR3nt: TGTGCCAGCAGTTTATTAGGTGTCGGCGCCCAGCAGTACTTC
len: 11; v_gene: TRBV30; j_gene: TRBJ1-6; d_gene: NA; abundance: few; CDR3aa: CAWSVNSPLHF; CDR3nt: TGTGCCTGGAGCGTAAATTCACCCCTCCACTTT
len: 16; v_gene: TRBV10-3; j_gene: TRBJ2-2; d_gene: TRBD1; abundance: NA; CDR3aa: CAIRGGTGANTGELFF; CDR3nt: TGTGCCATCAGAGGGGGGACAGGGGCGAACACCGGGGAGCTGTTTTTT
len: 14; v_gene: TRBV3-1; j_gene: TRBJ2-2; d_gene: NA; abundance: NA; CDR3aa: CASSQYRDPGELFF; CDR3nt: TGTGCCAGCAGCCAATATAGAGATCCCGGGGAGCTGTTTTTT
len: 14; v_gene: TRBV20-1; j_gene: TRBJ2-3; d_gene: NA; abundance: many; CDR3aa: CSAREGAKTDTQYF; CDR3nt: TGCAGTGCCAGGGAGGGGGCGAAGACAGATACGCAGTATTTT
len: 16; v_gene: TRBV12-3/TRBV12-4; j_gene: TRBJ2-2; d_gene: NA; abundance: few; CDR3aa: CASSSRGAKGTGELFF; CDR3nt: TGTGCCAGCAGCTCCCGGGGGGCGAAGGGGACCGGGGAGCTGTTTTTT
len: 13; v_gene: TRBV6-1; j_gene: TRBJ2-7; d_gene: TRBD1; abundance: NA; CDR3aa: CASSAPGQGERYF; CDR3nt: TGTGCCAGCAGTGCACCGGGACAGGGGGAGCGATACTTC
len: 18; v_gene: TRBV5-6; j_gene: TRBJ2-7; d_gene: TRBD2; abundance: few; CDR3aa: CASSPRTSGRAWGYEQYF; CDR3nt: TGTGCCAGCAGCCCTAGGACTAGCGGGAGGGCCTGGGGCTACGAGCAGTACTTC
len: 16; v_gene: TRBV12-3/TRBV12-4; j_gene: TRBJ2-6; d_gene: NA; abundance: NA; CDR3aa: CASSLTVFSGANVLTF; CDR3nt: TGTGCCAGCAGTTTAACAGTTTTCTCTGGGGCCAACGTCCTGACTTTC
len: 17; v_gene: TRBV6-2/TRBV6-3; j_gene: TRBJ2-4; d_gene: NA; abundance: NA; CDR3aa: CASSYLGLFQAKNIQYF; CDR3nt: TGTGCCAGCAGTTACCTCGGACTTTTCCAAGCCAAAAACATTCAGTACTTC
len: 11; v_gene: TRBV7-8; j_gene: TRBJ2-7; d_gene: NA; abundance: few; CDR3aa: CASRAIYEQYF; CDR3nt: TGTGCCAGCAGGGCTATCTACGAGCAGTACTTC
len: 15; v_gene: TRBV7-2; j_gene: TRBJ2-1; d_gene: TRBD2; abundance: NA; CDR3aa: CASSFIGLAGFEQFF; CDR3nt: TGTGCCAGCAGCTTTATAGGACTAGCGGGATTTGAGCAGTTCTTC
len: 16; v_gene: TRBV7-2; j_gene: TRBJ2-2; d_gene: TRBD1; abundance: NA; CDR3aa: CASSSRDRVQAGELFF; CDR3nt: TGTGCCAGCAGCTCCCGGGACAGGGTACAGGCCGGGGAGCTGTTTTTT
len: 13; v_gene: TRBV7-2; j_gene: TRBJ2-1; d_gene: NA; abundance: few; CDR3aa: CASSAPSSDEQFF; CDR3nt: TGTGCCAGCAGCGCCCCGAGCAGCGATGAGCAGTTCTTC
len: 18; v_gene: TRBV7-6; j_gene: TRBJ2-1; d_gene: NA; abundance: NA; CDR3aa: CASSLAWRGPSLYNEQFF; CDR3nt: TGTGCCAGCAGCTTAGCTTGGCGGGGCCCTAGCCTTTACAATGAGCAGTTCTTC
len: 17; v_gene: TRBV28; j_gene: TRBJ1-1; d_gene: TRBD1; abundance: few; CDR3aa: CASSLGQGWGMNTEAFF; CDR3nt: TGTGCCAGCAGTCTCGGACAGGGCTGGGGGATGAACACTGAAGCTTTCTTT